Listed below are T cell receptor beta chains from one sample, sequenced in a study of early T cells in non-severe SARS-CoV-2 infection. TCRdb re-called the 5' RACE reads through MiXCR, storing one row per CDR3 protein. Of about 26,000 distinct CDR3 sequences detected, 5.1% appear once; the ten largest clones hold more than 3.5%. The sample comprised whole blood. The source of these receptors is an adult who was a healthcare worker with PCR-confirmed SARS-CoV-2 infection or an uninfected control (not recorded which). Both conserved end residues are part of each CDR3. The order of the fields is V gene, J gene, D gene, clone size, CDR3 protein, CDR3 DNA. The D gene is left open where the match is weak. Size is stated for part of the rows, as once, few or many counts, or as a class when the clone is expanded.

TRBV20-1,TRBJ1-4,TRBD1,many,CSASPTGANEKLFF,TGCAGTGCTAGCCCGACAGGGGCTAATGAAAAACTGTTTTTT
TRBV6-5,TRBJ1-2,-,many,CASSYRQGRYGYTF,TGTGCCAGCAGTTATCGTCAGGGGCGCTATGGCTACACCTTC
TRBV29-1,TRBJ2-5,-,many,CSAGETQYF,TGCAGCGCCGGAGAGACCCAGTACTTC
TRBV9,TRBJ1-2,TRBD1,many,CASSERQGPYGYTF,TGTGCCAGCAGCGAGAGACAGGGGCCCTATGGCTACACCTTC
TRBV2,TRBJ2-2,-,-,CASKRDTGELFF,TGTGCCAGCAAAAGGGACACCGGGGAGCTGTTTTTT
TRBV7-9,TRBJ2-2,TRBD1,many,CASSPGTGGTPRLGLSMNTGELFF,TGTGCCAGCAGCCCGGGGACAGGGGGCACGCCACGGTTAGGACTATCCATGAACACCGGGGAGCTGTTTTTT
TRBV19,TRBJ1-6,-,many,CASSYRDNSPLHF,TGTGCCAGTAGCTACAGAGATAATTCACCCCTCCACTTT
TRBV9,TRBJ1-1,-,many,CASSVVGGENAEAFF,TGTGCCAGCAGCGTAGTTGGAGGGGAGAATGCTGAAGCTTTCTTT
TRBV18,TRBJ2-3,-,medium-sized,CASSPPAGHTDTQYF,TGTGCCAGCTCACCACCGGCAGGGCACACAGATACGCAGTATTTT
TRBV7-2,TRBJ2-3,-,-,CASSVTRDTNTQYF,TGTGCCAGCAGCGTAACCCGGGACACAAATACGCAGTATTTT
TRBV29-1,TRBJ1-1,-,medium-sized,CSVAGSETEAFF,TGCAGCGTTGCAGGGAGTGAGACTGAAGCTTTCTTT
TRBV14,TRBJ2-3,-,-,CASSQDLQGTDTQYF,TGTGCCAGCAGCCAAGACCTCCAGGGCACAGATACGCAGTATTTT
TRBV7-2,TRBJ2-3,TRBD2,many,CASSYPTSGGSDTQYF,TGTGCCAGCAGCTACCCGACTAGCGGGGGTTCAGATACGCAGTATTTT
TRBV10-2,TRBJ2-7,TRBD1,many,CASSESTGVYEQYF,TGCGCCAGCAGTGAGTCGACAGGGGTCTACGAGCAGTACTTC
TRBV5-4,TRBJ2-2,-,many,CASSSGYTGELFF,TGTGCCAGCAGCTCCGGGTACACCGGGGAGCTGTTTTTT
TRBV7-2,TRBJ1-1,-,-,CASSSAGTVQTEAFF,TGTGCCAGCAGCTCTGCAGGGACCGTACAGACTGAAGCTTTCTTT
TRBV12-3/TRBV12-4,TRBJ2-2,-,medium-sized,CASSFGLASGELFF,TGTGCCAGCAGTTTTGGGCTAGCTAGCGGGGAGCTGTTTTTT
TRBV3-1,TRBJ2-3,-,-,CASSQDPERGASTDTQYF,TGTGCCAGCAGCCAAGATCCGGAGAGGGGAGCTAGCACAGATACGCAGTATTTT
TRBV5-1,TRBJ1-1,TRBD1,many,CASSSRQGPGTNTEAFF,TGCGCCAGCAGCTCAAGACAGGGCCCTGGTACGAACACTGAAGCTTTCTTT
TRBV7-9,TRBJ2-3,-,many,CASSLAGSMSTDTQYF,TGTGCCAGCAGCTTGGCCGGGTCTATGAGCACAGATACGCAGTATTTT
TRBV11-2,TRBJ2-2,-,many,CASRRNTNTGELFF,TGTGCCAGCAGAAGAAACACGAACACCGGGGAGCTGTTTTTT
TRBV6-2/TRBV6-3,TRBJ2-3,-,many,CASSPRLGADTQYF,TGTGCCAGCAGCCCCAGGTTAGGGGCAGATACGCAGTATTTT
TRBV4-3,TRBJ2-4,-,few,CASSQDRGNIQYF,TGCGCCAGCAGCCAAGATCGCGGGAACATTCAGTACTTC
TRBV18,TRBJ1-4,-,-,CASSPSDTRGLFF,TGTGCCAGCTCACCCTCGGACACCCGCGGACTGTTTTTT
TRBV6-5,TRBJ1-2,-,many,CASSQDRSKGYTF,TGTGCCAGCAGCCAAGACAGGTCTAAGGGCTACACCTTC
TRBV29-1,TRBJ1-6,TRBD1,many,CSVRTGWESPLHF,TGCAGCGTCCGGACAGGATGGGAATCACCCCTCCACTTT
TRBV7-2,TRBJ1-3,-,many,CASSQDTGRFSGNTIYF,TGTGCCAGCAGCCAGGATACGGGACGGTTCTCTGGAAACACCATATATTTT
TRBV5-1,TRBJ2-5,TRBD2,few,CASRAGGPKETQYF,TGCGCCAGCAGAGCGGGGGGCCCCAAGGAGACCCAGTACTTC
TRBV7-9,TRBJ2-1,TRBD2,many,CASSKLAGGAIEQFF,TGTGCCAGCAGCAAACTAGCGGGGGGAGCAATTGAGCAGTTCTTC
TRBV10-1,TRBJ1-2,-,many,CASSAGTDGRYTF,TGCGCCAGCAGCGCCGGGACGGATGGGCGCTACACCTTC
TRBV6-5,TRBJ2-4,-,few,CASSYSQGGNIQYF,TGTGCCAGCAGTTACTCACAGGGGGGGAACATTCAGTACTTC
TRBV4-2,TRBJ2-7,TRBD1,many,CASSQDSTGDYEQYF,TGTGCCAGCAGCCAAGATTCGACAGGGGACTACGAGCAGTACTTC
TRBV5-4,TRBJ1-2,-,many,CASSERTVSVGYTF,TGTGCCAGCAGCGAGAGGACAGTCTCGGTTGGCTACACCTTC
TRBV7-8,TRBJ2-1,TRBD2,few,CASSQYARESSYNEQFF,TGTGCCAGCAGCCAGTATGCGCGGGAGAGCTCCTACAATGAGCAGTTCTTC
TRBV20-1,TRBJ2-7,TRBD2,-,CSAREALAGGYEQYF,TGCAGTGCTAGAGAGGCACTAGCGGGGGGCTACGAGCAGTACTTC
TRBV29-1,TRBJ2-7,-,few,CSVGEGAYEQYF,TGCAGCGTGGGGGAAGGGGCCTACGAGCAGTACTTC
TRBV5-8,TRBJ2-1,-,many,CASTPGGAINEQFF,TGTGCCAGCACCCCGGGGGGCGCGATAAATGAGCAGTTCTTC
TRBV12-3/TRBV12-4,TRBJ2-2,TRBD2,-,CASSLRRGGTGELFF,TGTGCCAGCAGTTTACGGCGGGGGGGCACCGGGGAGCTGTTTTTT
TRBV6-5,TRBJ2-5,TRBD1,many,CASSPDRAETQYF,TGTGCCAGCAGTCCCGACAGGGCAGAGACCCAGTACTTC
TRBV5-1,TRBJ2-4,-,few,CASSFQGAKNIQYF,TGCGCCAGCAGCTTTCAGGGAGCCAAAAACATTCAGTACTTC
TRBV18,TRBJ1-2,-,many,CASSQSQRYGYTF,TGTGCCAGCTCCCAGAGCCAACGCTATGGCTACACCTTC
TRBV9,TRBJ2-1,TRBD2,many,CASSVLPSGGTNEQFF,TGTGCCAGCAGCGTACTCCCCAGCGGGGGAACGAATGAGCAGTTCTTC
TRBV29-1,TRBJ2-5,TRBD1,-,CSGGQVQETQYF,TGCAGCGGGGGACAGGTACAAGAGACCCAGTACTTC
TRBV6-4,TRBJ2-7,-,many,CASSGSPGREQYF,TGTGCCAGCAGTGGTTCCCCTGGGCGGGAGCAGTACTTC
TRBV4-2,TRBJ2-3,TRBD2,few,CASSQELAGGYTDTQYF,TGTGCCAGCAGCCAGGAACTAGCGGGGGGGTACACAGATACGCAGTATTTT
TRBV6-2/TRBV6-3,TRBJ2-2,-,many,CASSYPVWGANTGELFF,TGTGCCAGCAGTTACCCCGTGTGGGGGGCAAACACCGGGGAGCTGTTTTTT
TRBV7-9,TRBJ2-7,-,many,CASSLVESRDEQYF,TGTGCCAGCAGCTTAGTAGAAAGCAGGGACGAGCAGTACTTC